This T cell receptor beta chain is from a study of cytomegalovirus exposure and HLA in healthy donors. Study-level results: One later analysis reportedly identified an Asian-associated ancestry cluster that showed fewer N-insertions than the approximately 600-donor mean. What a later analysis showed was that several of the most significant clusters appeared linked to common viral pathogens. CMV antigen specificity of a few CMV-associated chains was confirmed in vitro.

Looked up from germline, CDR1 is SGHRS and CDR2 is YFSETQ. Trimming left V 0 bases short and J 3 bases short, with 9 bases between. The CDR3 has 14 amino acids. Healthy donors of bone marrow made up the group. Of note for this clone: The antigen is unknown.

The PCR had 60 Vbeta and 13 Jbeta primers. Sequencing used immunoSEQ multiplex PCR; TCRdb keeps in-frame clones, though not all of them. The ten most abundant clones cover less than 1.5% of a sample with just over 80,000 clones. Sequenced sample: PBMCs. V is TRBV5-1 and J is TRBJ1-1; maybe TRBD1 (6 bases). The sequence derives from a woman aged 25-40 years in good health and CMV-seronegative. The CDR3 DNA sequence: TGCGCCAGCAGCTTGGAGGGGGGGTACACTGAAGCTTTCTTT. Protein product: CASSLEGGYTEAFF.